A few counts support the clone carrying this TCR beta chain. The sample comes from a study of blood T cells in healthy people across ages. Sample-barcoded 5' priming and a J-beta primer mix drove a second PCR of about 6 to 12 cycles. With 12 random nucleotides, a template-switch adaptor tagged each individual cDNA molecule. The study obtained at least 3 million CDR3-containing paired-end reads from every sample. One entry per CDR3 protein, called by TCRdb with MiXCR from the 5' RACE reads. This table has around 820,000 distinct CDR3 sequences, 25% appearing once. These records were also assigned to another study, of T cells of mothers and their children. That paper states: Mother-child pairs who were related displayed a slightly higher overlap than unrelated pairs, a difference that was non-significant.

Sequencing used blood. The sequence was collected from a boy aged 10-17 years in good health.

The CDR3 nucleotides read TGTGCCAGCGTCGGACAGGGCCACTATGGCTACACCTTC. It yields the protein CASVGQGHYGYTF. The chain uses TRBV7-9 and TRBJ1-2; 8 bases fit TRBD1. Looked up from germline, CDR1 is SEHNR and CDR2 is FQNEAQ (reference sequence). With V trimmed by 8 bases and J by 3 bases, 5 bases remained unmatched. The CDR3 sequence is 13 residues long.